This passage covers 17 T cell receptor beta chains from one sample sequenced in a study of cytomegalovirus exposure and HLA in healthy donors (dated by TCRdb to the late 2010s). The method behind the library was the immunoSEQ multiplex PCR assay. For the multiplex PCR, a mixture combining 60 forward primers for TCR Vbeta segments and 13 reverse primers for TCR Jbeta segments was used. Sourced from immuneACCESS, this table was stored by TCRdb with only in-frame sequences that have V and J called. A share of the clones is absent; for the studies checked, an unresolved V gene accounts for under half, and the remainder has no known explanation. In all, the sample holds roughly 150,000 clones, and about 70% of those were seen once. Less than 11% of the sample is taken by the ten largest. The source material was PBMCs. These receptors were taken from a man aged 25 to 40 in good health and CMV-seropositive.

This clone has just one count. The rearrangement joins TRBV29-1 to TRBJ1-1; D call uncertain. Germline values: CDR1 SQVTM, CDR2 ANQGSEA. CDR3 size: 13 residues. Trimming took 1 base from V and 4 from J, leaving 10 bases between them. The chain's CDR3 is CSVEGEGGTEAFF. The CDR3 DNA sequence: TGCAGCGTTGAAGGGGAGGGTGGCACTGAAGCTTTCTTT.

The J gene is TRBJ2-1, the V gene TRBV5-1; 8 bases align to TRBD2. Germline V lookup: CDR1 SGHRS, CDR2 YFSETQ. Losses at the gene ends were 3 bases for V and 5 bases for J; bases not matched to a gene: 4. CDR3 length: 14 amino acids. CDR3 sequence reads: CASSSILADNEQFF. As DNA, the CDR3 is TGCGCCAGCAGCTCGATACTAGCGGACAATGAGCAGTTCTTC.

This chain links TRBV28 with TRBJ2-3; possible D gene TRBD2, 6 bases. In germline, CDR1 is MDHEN, CDR2 SYDVKM. The CDR3 extends over 15 amino acids. The V and J ends lost 6 bases and 2 bases respectively, with 15 bases between them. The CDR3 region is CASSPAGRNTDTQYF. The CDR3 coding sequence is TGTGCCAGCAGCCCCGCGGGACGGAACACAGATACGCAGTATTTT.

There are a few counts of this clone. CDR3 coding DNA: TGCGCCAGCAGCTTGGCCCCGGGGAATGAGCAGTTCTTC. Translating gives CASSLAPGNEQFF. V is TRBV5-1 and J is TRBJ2-1; perhaps TRBD2 as D (5 bases). The CDR3 spans 13 residues. V was clipped by 0 bases and J by 7 bases, with 8 bases between them. CDR1 and CDR2 (germline): SGHRS, YFSETQ.

This chain uses TRBV4-2 with TRBJ1-1; a possible D gene is TRBD1 (6 bases). V lost 2 bases and J lost 7, with 20 bases in between. Germline CDR1 reads LGHNA; CDR2 reads YNFKEQ. CDR3 length: 16 amino acids. For the CDR3, the DNA is TGTGCCAGCAGCCAAATTTCCAGTTGGGGACAAAGTGAAGCTTTCTTT. It encodes CASSQISSWGQSEAFF.

This chain connects TRBV7-6 to TRBJ2-5; 8 positions match TRBD1. J gave up 2 bases and V 5 bases, and 10 bases lay outside the gene matches. Germline CDR1 reads SGHVS; CDR2 reads FNYEAQ. The CDR3 extends over 16 amino acids. CDR3 sequence (DNA): TGTGCCAGCAGCACCGGGACAGGCTCGTTGCAAGAGACCCAGTACTTC. This gives the protein CASSTGTGSLQETQYF.

The V and J genes are TRBV30 and TRBJ1-2; 9 nucleotides agree with TRBD1. The germline CDR1 and CDR2 sequences are GTSNPN and SVGIG (reference sequence). Germline trimming cut 0 bases from V and 6 bases from J; bases unmatched to any gene: 8. There are 15 residues in the CDR3. The CDR3 nucleotides read TGTGCCTGGAGTGTCGGTACAGGGGGCAGGAATGGCTACACCTTC. Amino acids: CAWSVGTGGRNGYTF.

This chain links TRBV6-5 with TRBJ2-3; 7 bases fit TRBD2. The CDR3 is made up of 15 amino acids. The germline CDR1 and CDR2 sequences are MNHEY and SVGAGI. Trimming took 0 bases from V and 2 from J; bases not matched to a gene: 2. CDR3 in amino acids: CASSYSRENTDTQYF. CDR3 nucleotide sequence: TGTGCCAGCAGTTACTCGCGGGAGAACACAGATACGCAGTATTTT.

The chain links TRBV25-1 to TRBJ1-2; 7 nucleotides match TRBD1. The V gene end was trimmed by 4 bases and the J gene end by 6 bases; junction bases not matched to a gene: 11. This CDR3 region has 15 residues. Germline CDR1 MGHDK, CDR2 SYGVNS. The CDR3 reads CASSAYEKGADGYTF. The DNA for the CDR3 is TGTGCCAGCAGTGCATATGAAAAGGGGGCAGATGGCTACACCTTC.

This rearrangement joins TRBV30 to TRBJ1-2; 7 nucleotides line up with TRBD1. Germline loops: CDR1 GTSNPN, CDR2 SVGIG (reference sequence). The CDR3 has 17 residues. The J segment lost 4 bases and the V segment lost 1 base, leaving 15 bases of the junction unmatched. CDR3 nucleotide sequence: TGTGCCTGGAGTGCGATAACAGGGGCCCCCGGGGCCTATGGCTACACCTTC. Protein product: CAWSAITGAPGAYGYTF.

This chain links TRBV2 with TRBJ2-7, with D possibly TRBD1 on 5 matching bases. The CDR3 is 16 residues long. Germline V gene data show CDR1 as SNHLY and CDR2 as FYNNEI. The V gene lost 0 bases and the J gene lost 3 bases, with 15 bases spanning the gap. The CDR3 here is CASSEALLGLRYEQYF. The CDR3 DNA is TGTGCCAGCAGTGAAGCGCTTCTGGGGCTGCGCTACGAGCAGTACTTC.

The rearrangement joins TRBV5-1 to TRBJ1-6; 7 bases are a match to TRBD1. The CDR3 runs 14 residues. Germline V CDR1 and CDR2: SGHRS, YFSETQ. J lost 7 bases, V lost 0 bases, and 1 base had no gene match. The CDR3 here is CASSLEGQNSPLHF. The CDR3 nucleotides read TGCGCCAGCAGCTTGGAGGGACAGAATTCACCCCTCCACTTT.

This clone has only one observation. The rearrangement uses TRBV14 and TRBJ1-6; no clear D gene. Trimming removed 1 base at V and 4 bases at J, with 11 bases between. CDR3 length: 16 amino acids. Germline CDR1 SGHDN, CDR2 FVKESK. DNA of the CDR3: TGTGCCAGCAGCCAAGTCGGGGATGTGTATAATTCACCCCTCCACTTT. Protein sequence: CASSQVGDVYNSPLHF.

The chain employs TRBV5-6 and TRBJ2-1; D may be TRBD2 (5 bases). The CDR3 has 16 amino acids. Per germline, CDR1 SGHDT and CDR2 YYEEEE. The V end lost 4 bases, the J end lost 0 bases, and 14 bases lay between the germline ends. This chain's CDR3 is CASSLASRSSYNEQFF. In DNA, the CDR3 is TGTGCCAGCAGCCTGGCTAGCCGGAGCTCCTACAATGAGCAGTTCTTC.

This clone appeared a few times. The chain is built from TRBV6-1 and TRBJ1-1, with unresolved D. The germline CDR1 and CDR2 sequences are MNHNS and SASEGT. The CDR3 totals 13 residues. V lost 4 bases to trimming and J lost 1 base, with 7 bases between them. The CDR3: CASSVNPNTEAFF. The CDR3 nucleotides are TGTGCCAGCAGTGTTAATCCGAACACTGAAGCTTTCTTT.

This chain joins TRBV10-3 and TRBJ1-3; a weak D match, TRBD1 (5 bases). Germline V gene data show CDR1 as ENHRY and CDR2 as SYGVKD. This CDR3 is built from 17 residues. The V end was cut by 1 base, the J end by 0 bases, with 13 bases between. CDR3 in DNA: TGTGCCATCAGTGAGTTGCAGGGTAGGGGCTCTGGAAACACCATATATTTT. Its protein is CAISELQGRGSGNTIYF.

This clone was seen just once. The rearrangement joins TRBV6-5 to TRBJ2-3; possible D gene TRBD2, 5 bases. CDR3 length equals 15 residues. In germline, CDR1 is MNHEY, CDR2 SVGAGI. V dropped 9 bases and J dropped 3 bases, with 19 bases sitting between them. CDR3 bases: TGTGCCAGAAAATCTCCGCGGCGGGTTACAGATACGCAGTATTTT. As protein: CARKSPRRVTDTQYF.